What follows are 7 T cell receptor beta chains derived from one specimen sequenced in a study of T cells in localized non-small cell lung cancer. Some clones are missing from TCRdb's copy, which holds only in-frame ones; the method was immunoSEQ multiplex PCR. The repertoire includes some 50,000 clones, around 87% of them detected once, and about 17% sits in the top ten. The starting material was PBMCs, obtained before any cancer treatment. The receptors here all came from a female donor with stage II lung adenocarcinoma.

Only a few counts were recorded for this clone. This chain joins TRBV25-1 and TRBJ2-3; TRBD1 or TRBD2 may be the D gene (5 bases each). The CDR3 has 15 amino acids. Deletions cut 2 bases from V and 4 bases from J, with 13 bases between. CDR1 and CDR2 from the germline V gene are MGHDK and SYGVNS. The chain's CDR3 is CASSEELGTADTQYF. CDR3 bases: TGTGCCAGCAGTGAAGAACTAGGGACGGCAGATACGCAGTATTTT.

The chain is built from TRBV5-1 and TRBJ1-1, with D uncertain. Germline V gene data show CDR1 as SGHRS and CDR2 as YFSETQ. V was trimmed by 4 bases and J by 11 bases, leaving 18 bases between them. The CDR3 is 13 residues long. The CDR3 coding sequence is TGCGCCAGCAGCCCACTCAGCGGGTTAAAGGCTTTCTTT. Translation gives CASSPLSGLKAFF.

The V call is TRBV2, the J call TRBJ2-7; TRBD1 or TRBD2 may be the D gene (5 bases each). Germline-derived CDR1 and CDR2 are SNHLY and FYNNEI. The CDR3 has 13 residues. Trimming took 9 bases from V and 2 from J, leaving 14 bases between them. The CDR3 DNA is TGTGCCAGTGCCGGGGCCATACCCTACGAGCAGTACTTC. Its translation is CASAGAIPYEQYF.

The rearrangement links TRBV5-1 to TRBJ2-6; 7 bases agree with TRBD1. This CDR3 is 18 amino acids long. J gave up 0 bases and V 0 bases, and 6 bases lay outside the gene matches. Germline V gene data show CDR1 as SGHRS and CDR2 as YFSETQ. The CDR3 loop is CASSLAMAGGSGANVLTF. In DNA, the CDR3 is TGCGCCAGCAGCTTGGCGATGGCAGGGGGCTCTGGGGCCAACGTCCTGACTTTC.

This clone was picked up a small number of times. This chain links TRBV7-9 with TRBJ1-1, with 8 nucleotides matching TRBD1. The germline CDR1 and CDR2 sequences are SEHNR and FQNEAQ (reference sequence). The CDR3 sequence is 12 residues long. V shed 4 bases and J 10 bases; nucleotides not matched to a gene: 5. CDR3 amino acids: CASSSSTGGAFF. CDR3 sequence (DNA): TGTGCCAGCAGCTCCTCCACAGGGGGAGCTTTCTTT.

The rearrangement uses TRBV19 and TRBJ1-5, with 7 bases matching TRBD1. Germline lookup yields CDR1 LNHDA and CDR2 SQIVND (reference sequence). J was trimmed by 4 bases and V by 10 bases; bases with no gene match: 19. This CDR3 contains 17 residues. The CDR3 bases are TGTGCCACCGAGAGTCTGACAGGGTCGAAAGGAAATCAGCCCCAGCATTTT. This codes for CATESLTGSKGNQPQHF.

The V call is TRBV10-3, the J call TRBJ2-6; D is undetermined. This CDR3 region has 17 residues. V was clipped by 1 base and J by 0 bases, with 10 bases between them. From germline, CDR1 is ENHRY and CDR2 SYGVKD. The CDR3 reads CAISEWQVRSGANVLTF. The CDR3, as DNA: TGTGCCATCAGTGAGTGGCAGGTCCGCTCTGGGGCCAACGTCCTGACTTTC.